Each of the 26 T cell receptor beta chains below was sequenced from the same sample in a study of blood T cell repertoires in COVID-19. TCRdb's table, derived via immunoSEQ multiplex PCR, lists solely in-frame clones and lacks some. The table shows roughly 98,000 clones, with 85% occurring only once. Sequenced material: peripheral blood. The receptors come from an older woman with active or convalescent COVID-19.

This clone showed up just once. The chain has TRBV7-2 and TRBJ2-3, with D possibly being TRBD1 (6 bases). The CDR3 is made up of 15 amino acids. The germline CDR1 and CDR2 sequences are SGHTA and FQGNSA. The V end lost 1 base, the J end lost 5 bases, and 13 bases lay between the germline ends. The CDR3 sequence: CASSLVGAQGDTQYF. The CDR3 DNA follows: TGTGCCAGCAGCTTAGTGGGGGCGCAGGGAGATACGCAGTATTTT.

The V gene is TRBV28, the J gene TRBJ1-4; 11 bases line up with TRBD1. Germline V CDR1 and CDR2: MDHEN, SYDVKM. CDR3 size: 14 residues. The V and J ends lost 7 bases and 7 bases, in that order; junction bases with no gene match: 5. The CDR3 DNA sequence: TGTGCCAGCATCGGACAGGGGGCAGGTGAAAAACTGTTTTTT. This gives the protein CASIGQGAGEKLFF.

CDR3 region: CASSIVGTGISQPQHF. DNA of the CDR3: TGTGCCAGTAGTATAGTGGGGACAGGGATAAGCCAGCCCCAGCATTTT. The J gene is TRBJ1-5, the V gene TRBV19; 9 bases line up with TRBD1. The junction had 8 bases not matched to a gene; V was cut back by 1 base and J by 7 bases. Germline loops: CDR1 LNHDA, CDR2 SQIVND (reference sequence). The CDR3 consists of 16 residues.

The CDR3 nucleotides are TGTGCCAGCAGCCCCCGGAGCTCCTACACAGGGGGGGTTGAAGCTTTCTTT. Translated, it gives CASSPRSSYTGGVEAFF. The rearrangement links TRBV13 to TRBJ1-1; the match to TRBD1 covers 8 bases. The CDR3 is 17 amino acids. Unmatched junction bases numbered 18, after V lost 5 bases and J lost 7 bases. Germline assignment: CDR1 PRHDT and CDR2 FYEKMQ (reference sequence).

This sequence joins TRBV27 and TRBJ2-3; 8 bases agree with TRBD2. Germline assignment: CDR1 MNHEY and CDR2 SMNVEV (reference sequence). V lost 6 bases and J lost 3; bases outside the gene matches: 14. This CDR3 contains 17 residues. The CDR3 loop is CASSPYGGAIRTDTQYF. The CDR3 DNA reads as TGTGCCAGCAGCCCCTACGGGGGGGCCATTCGTACAGATACGCAGTATTTT.

The rearrangement uses TRBV18 and TRBJ1-1; the match to TRBD1 covers 9 bases. CDR1 and CDR2 (germline): KGHSH, LQKENI. V dropped 2 bases and J dropped 0; count of bases not matched to a gene: 1. The CDR3 length is 15 residues. CDR3 DNA: TGTGCCAGCTCACCATGGGACAGGGTGAACACTGAAGCTTTCTTT. It yields the protein CASSPWDRVNTEAFF.

The CDR3 bases are TGTGCCAGTAGACAGGGGGAGGTTTCTGGCTACACCTTC. Its translation: CASRQGEVSGYTF. The chain joins TRBV19 to TRBJ1-2, with TRBD1 matching over 8 bases. There are 13 residues in the CDR3. CDR1 and CDR2 from the germline V gene are LNHDA and SQIVND (reference sequence). After removal of 6 bases from V and 7 bases from J, the junction contained 7 bases not matched to a gene.

The chain is built from TRBV19 and TRBJ2-7; 7 positions match TRBD2. CDR1 is LNHDA and CDR2 is SQIVND in the germline V gene (reference sequence). The CDR3 loop spans 13 amino acids. Unmatched junction bases numbered 1, after V lost 5 bases and J lost 0 bases. Written as DNA, the CDR3 is TGTGCCAGTAGTTCGGGGGGCTCCTACGAGCAGTACTTC. Translating it yields CASSSGGSYEQYF.

The chain has TRBV4-3 and TRBJ1-6, with D maybe TRBD1 (5 bases). Trimming cost V 0 bases and J 0 bases, with 6 bases left between them. Germline lookup yields CDR1 LGHNA and CDR2 YSLEER. CDR3 length: 16 amino acids. DNA of the CDR3: TGCGCCAGCAGCCAAGATCAGGGCTCCTATAATTCACCCCTCCACTTT. Translated: CASSQDQGSYNSPLHF.

V usage is TRBV18 and J usage is TRBJ2-5; D perhaps matches TRBD2 (5 bases). Between the trimmed V and J ends, which lost 3 bases and 3 bases, there was a span of 11 bases. The CDR3 runs to 14 residues. Per the germline V gene, CDR1 is KGHSH and CDR2 is LQKENI. CDR3 sequence: CASSPGGAEETQYF. The CDR3, as DNA: TGTGCCAGCTCACCGGGCGGAGCGGAAGAGACCCAGTACTTC.

The chain links TRBV24-1 to TRBJ1-4, with D perhaps matching TRBD1 (6 bases). Deletions cut 3 bases from V and 6 bases from J, with 13 bases between. CDR1 and CDR2 from the germline V gene are KGHDR and SFDVKD. The CDR3 totals 15 residues. DNA of the CDR3: TGTGCCACCAGTGATCCCCGGACAGAGGATGAAAAACTGTTTTTT. Its translation is CATSDPRTEDEKLFF.

The V call is TRBV20-1, the J call TRBJ1-1; weak D call: TRBD1 (5 bases). From germline, CDR1 is DFQATT and CDR2 SNEGSKA (reference sequence). Trimming removed 5 bases from V and 7 bases from J, with 11 bases in between. The CDR3 consists of 11 residues. CDR3: CSASDRDEAFF. CDR3 in DNA: TGCAGTGCTTCAGACAGAGATGAAGCTTTCTTT.

CDR3 protein: CASSQMRTGGNYGYTF. CDR3 bases: TGTGCCAGCAGCCAAATGCGGACAGGGGGGAACTATGGCTACACCTTC. The chain carries TRBV4-2 and TRBJ1-2; 10 bases are shared with TRBD1. The V gene end was trimmed by 2 bases and the J gene end by 2 bases; junction bases not matched to a gene: 5. The CDR3 length is 16 residues. Germline loops: CDR1 LGHNA, CDR2 YNFKEQ.

The V and J genes are TRBV19 and TRBJ2-2; the D is unclear. Germline V gene lookup returns CDR1 LNHDA and CDR2 SQIVND (reference sequence). V lost 6 bases, J lost 2 bases, and 4 bases lay in between. The CDR3 runs 12 residues. CDR3 DNA sequence: TGTGCCAGTAGCCTTAACACCGGGGAGCTGTTTTTT. Translating gives CASSLNTGELFF. Using reference TRBV19 and TRBJ2-2 for the parts outside the CDR3, the full variable domain is DGGITQSPKYLFRKEGQNVTLSCEQNLNHDAMYWYRQDPGQGLRLIYYSQIVNDFQKGDIAEGYSVSREKKESFPLTVTSAQKNPTAFYLCASSLNTGELFFGEGSRLTVL.

The gene calls are TRBV6-6 and TRBJ1-2, with 7 bases fitting TRBD1. The V gene's germline CDR1 is MNHNY and CDR2 SVGAGI (reference sequence). Trimming at V came to 5 bases and at J to 4 bases, leaving 4 bases not matched to a gene. This CDR3 contains 13 residues. For the CDR3, the DNA is TGTGCCAGCAGTACCGACAGGGCCTATGGCTACACCTTC. Translated, it gives CASSTDRAYGYTF.

As regards this clone: A read error may produce the germline difference seen at one junction end. The chain links TRBV6-5 to TRBJ2-5, with unresolved D. Germline V gene sequence: CDR1 MNHEY, CDR2 SVGAGI. CDR3 length equals 14 residues. CDR3 residues: CASSYSFQKEPQYF. CDR3 nucleotide sequence: TGTGCCAGCAGTTACTCCTTCCAAAAAGAGCCCCAGTACTTC.

The chain has TRBV5-1 and TRBJ2-3, with D possibly matching TRBD2 (6 bases). V shed 3 bases and J shed 3 bases, with 14 bases lying between them. Germline assignment: CDR1 SGHRS and CDR2 YFSETQ. The CDR3 spans 15 residues. CDR3 nucleotides: TGCGCCAGCAGCTCTGGGACTGCTTCAACAGATACGCAGTATTTT. This codes for CASSSGTASTDTQYF.

The genes are TRBV7-2 and TRBJ1-5, with D maybe TRBD1 (6 bases). CDR3 length equals 17 residues. Germline V gene data show CDR1 as SGHTA and CDR2 as FQGNSA. V dropped 5 bases and J dropped 4 bases, with 21 bases sitting between them. The CDR3 bases are TGTGCCAGCAGCCCCATTGGCGGGGGGCTTGCTAATCAGCCCCAGCATTTT. Translating it yields CASSPIGGGLANQPQHF.

The CDR3 region is CASSPGRGRESSYNEQFF. CDR3 bases: TGTGCCAGCAGCCCCGGCAGGGGACGTGAAAGCTCCTACAATGAGCAGTTCTTC. This sequence joins TRBV7-2 and TRBJ2-1; a possible D gene is TRBD1 (6 bases). This CDR3 contains 18 residues. CDR1 is SGHTA and CDR2 is FQGNSA in the germline V gene. Trimming took off 5 bases at V and 0 bases at J, with 20 bases between the two ends.

The J gene is TRBJ1-4, the V gene TRBV7-9; D perhaps matches TRBD1 (5 bases). V was clipped by 4 bases and J by 7 bases, with 13 bases between them. Germline V CDR1 and CDR2: SEHNR, FQNEAQ (reference sequence). This CDR3 has 14 amino acids. CDR3 in amino acids: CASSSGQGSEKLFF. In DNA form, the CDR3 reads TGTGCCAGCAGCTCCGGGCAGGGTAGTGAAAAACTGTTTTTT.

This sequence joins TRBV7-2 and TRBJ2-1, with D possibly being TRBD1 (6 bases). The CDR3 length is 15 residues. V was pared by 3 bases and J by 0 bases, with 9 bases between. Germline V gives CDR1 SGHTA, CDR2 FQGNSA. CDR3 region: CASSFTGSSYNEQFF. Written as DNA, the CDR3 is TGTGCCAGCAGCTTCACAGGGAGCTCCTACAATGAGCAGTTCTTC.

The gene calls are TRBV5-1 and TRBJ2-2; TRBD2 is a possible D gene (5 bases). CDR3 length: 15 residues. V gave up 1 base and J gave up 2 bases, with 9 bases separating them. Germline V gives CDR1 SGHRS, CDR2 YFSETQ. In nucleotides, the CDR3 is TGCGCCAGCAGCTTGAGTAGCGTTAACACCGGGGAGCTGTTTTTT. Translating gives CASSLSSVNTGELFF.

The rearrangement joins TRBV3-1 (or the pseudogene TRBV3-2) to TRBJ1-1; D might be TRBD1 (5 bases). The CDR3 loop spans 12 amino acids. CDR1 is LGHDT, CDR2 YNNKEL, per germline (reference sequence). V was cut by 4 bases and J by 10 bases, with 13 bases left in between. CDR3 residues: CASSRVPGGAFF. As DNA, the CDR3 is TGTGCCAGCAGCCGGGTCCCCGGGGGAGCTTTCTTT.

V is TRBV6-5 and J is TRBJ1-1, with a tentative D call TRBD1 (6 bases). Per germline, CDR1 MNHEY and CDR2 SVGAGI. This CDR3 region has 15 residues. The V gene lost 4 bases and the J gene lost 0 bases, with 12 bases spanning the gap. CDR3 sequence (DNA): TGTGCCAGCAGTTCTCGGGAGGGGGTGAACACTGAAGCTTTCTTT. This gives the protein CASSSREGVNTEAFF.

The CDR3 here is CASGQERSPLHF. The CDR3 DNA reads TGTGCCAGCGGACAGGAGAGATCACCCCTCCACTTT. V usage is TRBV9 and J usage is TRBJ1-6, with TRBD1 matching 7 bases. V lost 7 bases and J lost 10; bases outside the gene matches: 5. Germline values: CDR1 SGDLS, CDR2 YYNGEE. This CDR3 is 12 amino acids long.

In this sample, this clone turned up once. V usage is TRBV28 and J usage is TRBJ1-2; D is perhaps TRBD1 (6 bases). This CDR3 is 13 amino acids long. Trimming removed 6 bases from V and 0 bases from J, with 8 bases in between. CDR1 and CDR2 from the germline V gene are MDHEN and SYDVKM. CDR3 sequence reads: CASRDRTNYGYTF. CDR3 nucleotide sequence: TGTGCCAGCAGGGACAGAACTAACTATGGCTACACCTTC.